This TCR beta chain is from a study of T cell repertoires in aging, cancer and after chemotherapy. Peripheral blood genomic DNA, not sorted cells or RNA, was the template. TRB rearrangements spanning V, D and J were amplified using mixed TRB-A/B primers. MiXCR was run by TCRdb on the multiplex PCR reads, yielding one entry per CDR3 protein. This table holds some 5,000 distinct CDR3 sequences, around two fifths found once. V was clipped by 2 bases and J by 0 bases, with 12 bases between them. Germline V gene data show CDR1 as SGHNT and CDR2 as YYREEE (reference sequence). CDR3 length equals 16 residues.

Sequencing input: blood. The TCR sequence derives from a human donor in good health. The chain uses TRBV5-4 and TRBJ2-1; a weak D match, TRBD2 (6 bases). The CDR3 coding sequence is TGTGCCAGCAGCTTCGGGACTCACAGCTCCTACAATGAGCAGTTCTTC. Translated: CASSFGTHSSYNEQFF.